This TCR beta chain was captured in a study of human T cells and chemical hapten exposure (TCRdb year 2021). About the study as a whole: For sensitization, 2% DPC in acetone was applied to a 2 cm by 2 cm area of upper inner arm skin. Throughout the study period of about 23 weeks, patients also received therapeutic DPC doses to the scalp every week. Patch testing was performed on the upper back with Finn chambers containing 0.01% DPC, and the patch tests were scored after 6 days according to International Contact Dermatitis Research Group standards. Most of the patients in the cohort were female, and the cohort covered alopecia areata with under or over 50% scalp involvement, alopecia totalis and alopecia universalis. Libraries were pooled for sequencing, and variation in per-sample TCR yields was attributed mainly to small differences in library volumes within the pool. Peripheral blood TCR repertoire changes were tracked in vivo in alopecia patients during primary and secondary sensitization to the hapten diphenylcyclopropenone (DPC). Blood samples were taken from patients before sensitization (week 0) and at 2, 6 and about 24 weeks after DPC sensitization. Blood for TCR sequencing was provided by twenty-nine alopecia patients at one to four time points (pre-sensitization, 2, 6 and 24 weeks).

According to the study, the label for this sample's time point signals: patch test 1, 2 weeks after DPC sensitization. Interpreted using the paper, the treatment or condition label stands for: therapeutic diphenylcyclopropenone sensitization with weekly scalp DPC. Blood at each patch-test visit was drawn before the patch test was applied. To be eligible, patients had to be aged 18 to 70, diagnosed with alopecia and judged suitable for DPC therapy, while pregnant patients were excluded. Unfractionated whole blood was collected in Tempus Blood RNA tubes, and total RNA was extracted from that blood. Overall study outcomes, separate from this receptor: Because all patients had alopecia, a presumed autoimmune disease, the immune response of the patients might differ from that of healthy individuals. Compared with pre-sensitization or healthy control sets, expanded TCRs formed significantly more large CDR3 similarity clusters, which is consistent with antigen-driven responses. The number of TCRs above 1 in 1000 frequency did not change with DPC sensitization; there was no evidence of global repertoire structure alterations. Patch test score was positively correlated with the number of PT1 expanded TCRs, with significance at thresholds 8, 16 and 32 but not at 4. After repeated subsampling, the strength of the expansion versus patch-test correlation and the threshold at which it became significant changed.

From cysteine to phenylalanine, the CDR3 is 14 amino acids long. Only the CDR3 portion is preserved as DNA: 42 bases, with reading frame beginning at the first base. The germline V gene yields SGHAT for CDR1 and FQNNGV for CDR2. Libraries were built with RACE. This sample was sequenced with a NextSeq 500. During library preparation, unique molecular identifiers were attached to individual cDNA molecules so that TCRs could be counted quantitatively and reproducibly. For every blood RNA sample, sequencing covered both the TCR alpha and TCR beta chains. Processing in the source paper ran as follows. The median number of TCRs per sample was roughly 100,000, ranging from about 20,000 to 690,600. The Decombinator software suite was used to annotate V, J and CDR3 in the TCR reads. For the PS versus PT1 abundance plots, all samples were subsampled to the same number of TCRs (28,000). Expanded TCRs were defined as absent before sensitization and observed at least eight times at the 2-week time point. Using fastp at Q25 and MiXCR, TCRdb reprocessed the public reads and kept productive beta chains. When rows share a CDR3 protein, they turn into one entry using the most common DNA and genes. TCRdb assigned the V and J calls; the authors' analysis was not used. For this sample there are around 340,000 distinct CDR3 sequences; approximately 6.9% appear just once. The leading ten clones occupy about 8% of the sample.

In this sample, this clonotype turned up a few times. Its antigen is not yet known. One end of the junction is discordant with germline, which a read error may explain. The chain links TRBV11-2 with TRBJ2-5, and TRBD2 matches 11 of the central bases. The receptor comes from a woman aged 18-30 years with alopecia areata. Some clones in this sample may be carry-over from other donors' samples. Here the sequenced sample was whole blood, taken in connection with sensitization to the hapten diphenylcyclopropenone (DPC). The CDR3 protein is CASSPGTSGSLRDF. The sequence in DNA is TGTGCCAGCAGCCCCGGGACTAGCGGTTCCTTACGAGACTTC.